The clone carrying this TCR beta chain was recorded at least ten times. Its cognate antigen is unknown. Treg sorting used a CD4+CD25+CD127-/low gate. Whole-study findings and limits: Tumor memory CD4+ T cell TCR gene usage was found to cluster with blood and lymph node memory CD4+ cells and with lymph node naive CD4+ cells. Tumor Treg TCRs overlapped most with tumor naive CD4+ cells.

After constant-region reverse-primer amplification, full-length variable regions underwent semi-nested PCR with Nested Universal Primer A. TCRdb called the 5' RACE reads again in MiXCR, with one record for every CDR3 protein. The sample includes about 40,000 distinct CDR3 sequences, approximately 22% of them seen just once. The CDR3 consists of 15 residues. Trimming left V 11 bases short and J 0 bases short, with 19 bases between. Germline CDR1 and CDR2: SSHAT and FNYEAQ (reference sequence). Material for sequencing was Tregs sorted from blood. The receptor comes from a female donor with breast cancer. The V and J genes are TRBV7-7 and TRBJ1-1; D is perhaps TRBD1 (6 bases). The CDR3 DNA sequence: TGTGCCCGCCAGGGGCACCGTCCAATGAACACTGAAGCTTTCTTT. Amino acids: CARQGHRPMNTEAFF. The whole variable domain, remainder taken from reference TRBV7-7 and TRBJ1-1, is GAGVSQSPRYKVTKRGQDVTLRCDPISSHATLYWYQQALGQGPEFLTYFNYEAQPDKSGLPSDRFSAERPEGSISTLTIQRTEQRDSAMYRCARQGHRPMNTEAFFGQGTRLTVV.